This entry concerns a single TCR beta chain. Only a few counts were recorded for this clone. No cognate antigen has been identified for it. Base qualities are not recorded, but no much larger clone differs from it by a single base. The data derive from a study of T cell responses to AZD1222 COVID-19 vaccine (dated by TCRdb to about 2021). In the study overall: TCR sequencing was performed for 230 to 250 trial participants, of whom about 200 were given two doses of AZD1222 and around 25 were given two doses of MenACWY control vaccine. Trial participants were enrolled into age subgroups of 18-55, 56-69 and 70-plus years, which contained about 150, 27 and 61 TCR-sequenced participants, respectively.

Summary of the overall study and its limitations: The vaccine-associated CD4 TCRs covered the entire spike protein, and the dominant responses fell in regions 160-218 and 743-854. Conclusions about previously exposed vaccinees are limited, since just 5 or 6 AZD1222 recipients were seropositive for SARS-CoV-2 at baseline. Participants were mostly white British and included more females than males, and it was suggested by the authors that clonal diversity may have been underestimated. No day 14 peak-response samples were available, so repertoires were characterized only after the peak T cell response. Epitopes outside the regions mutated in the B.1.351 and B.1.1.7 variants were reportedly recognized by nearly half of the unique spike-specific TCRs. Spike-specific TCR breadth and depth rose significantly after two AZD1222 doses compared with day 0 and with MenACWY recipients. The 56-69-year group was small, and its depth increase did not reach significance, likely because of low power.

The CDR3 regions of human TCRbeta chains were subjected to immunosequencing. From the authors' description of their analysis: Repertoire TCRs were matched against a reference library of SARS-CoV-2-specific TCRs generated with the MIRA antigen-specificity platform. Breadth was defined as the fraction of unique TCRs that were SARS-CoV-2-associated, and depth was defined as the fraction of total T cells that were SARS-CoV-2-associated. Each spike-specific TCR was assigned to its reactive spike region and to a CD4 or CD8 class using the MIRA data. Log10-transformed breadth and depth values were compared by one-way ANOVA with Sidak's multiple comparisons tests. TCRdb carries this immuneACCESS record with in-frame sequences only. Its versions omit some clonotypes, under half of them owing to an unresolved V gene in the studies checked, with the rest unexplained. D and trimming come from the DNA, and the V and J calls and clone size come from that table. For this sample the table gives 180,000 or so clones, of which roughly 91% were detected only once. Around 2% of the sample goes to the ten largest clones.

Taken from the germline V gene, the CDR1 and CDR2 loops are MNHEY and SVGAGI. Clipping removes 5 bases from V and 7 bases from J, with 6 as the unmatched junction base count. Inclusive of the bounding cysteine and phenylalanine, the CDR3 is 14 residues long. The read is trimmed to its CDR3 DNA, 42 bases read in frame from base 1. In light of the paper, this sample's time point label describes: about 28 days (+/-7) after the second vaccine dose. Because spike-specific TCR depth and breadth did not differ between the two schedules, AZD1222 recipients who got a second dose at roughly 4 weeks were pooled with those who got a second dose at roughly 12 weeks. The vaccinee samples were drawn from two UK trials, COV001 and COV002, one of which was a single-blind randomized controlled phase 2/3 trial testing AZD1222 (ChAdOx1 nCoV-19) in healthy adults. For TCRbeta chain sequencing, PBMC samples from trial participants were taken at day 0 and at day 28 after the second dose.

The sequencing used peripheral blood, collected 28 days after the second AZD1222 dose. The origin of this receptor is an adult who received the AZD1222 COVID-19 vaccine. The chain joins TRBV6-5 to TRBJ1-1, with 11 bases in between that match TRBD1. The nucleotides read TGTGCCAGCAGTATGGACAGGGGGCATAATGAAGCTTTCTTT. It translates to CASSMDRGHNEAFF.